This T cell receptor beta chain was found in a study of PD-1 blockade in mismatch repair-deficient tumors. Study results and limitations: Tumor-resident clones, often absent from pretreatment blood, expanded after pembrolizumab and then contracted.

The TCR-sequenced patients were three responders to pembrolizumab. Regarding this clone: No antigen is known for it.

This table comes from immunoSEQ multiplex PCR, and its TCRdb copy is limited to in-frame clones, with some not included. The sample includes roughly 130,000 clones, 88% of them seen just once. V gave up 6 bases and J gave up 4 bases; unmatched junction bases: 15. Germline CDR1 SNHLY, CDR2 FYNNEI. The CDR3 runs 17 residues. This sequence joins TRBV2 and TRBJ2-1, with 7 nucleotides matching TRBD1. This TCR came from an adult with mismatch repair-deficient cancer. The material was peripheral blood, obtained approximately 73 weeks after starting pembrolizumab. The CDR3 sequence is CASRATTGRNYYNEQFF. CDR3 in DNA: TGTGCCAGCAGAGCTACGACAGGGCGAAACTATTACAATGAGCAGTTCTTC.